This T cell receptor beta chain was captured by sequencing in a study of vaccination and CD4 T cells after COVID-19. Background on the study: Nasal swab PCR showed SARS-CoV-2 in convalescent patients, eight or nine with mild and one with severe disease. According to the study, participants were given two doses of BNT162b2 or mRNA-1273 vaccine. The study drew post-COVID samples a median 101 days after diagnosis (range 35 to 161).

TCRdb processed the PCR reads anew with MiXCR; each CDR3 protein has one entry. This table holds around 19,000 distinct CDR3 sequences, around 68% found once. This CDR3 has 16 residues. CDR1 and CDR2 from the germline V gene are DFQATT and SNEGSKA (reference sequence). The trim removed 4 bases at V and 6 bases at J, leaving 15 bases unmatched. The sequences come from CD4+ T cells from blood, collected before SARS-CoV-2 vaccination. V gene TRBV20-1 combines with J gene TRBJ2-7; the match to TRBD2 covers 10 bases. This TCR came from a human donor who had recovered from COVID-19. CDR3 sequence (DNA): TGCAGTGCTAACCCGGGACTAGCGATGCAGCGGGGCGAGCAGTACTTC. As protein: CSANPGLAMQRGEQYF.